This section outlines one TCR beta chain sequence together with its context. No antigen is known for it. This sample is drawn from a study of T cells after yellow fever vaccination. Study-wide results and limits: Bulk-population clonotypes that are abundant could appear as contaminants in FACS-sorted repertoires.

TCRdb reprocessed the 5' RACE reads with MiXCR, giving one entry per CDR3 protein. The table shows around 550,000 distinct CDR3 sequences, with roughly a fifth occurring only once. Trimming pared 2 bases from V and 4 bases from J, leaving 8 bases between. CDR1 is GTSNPN, CDR2 SVGIG, per germline (reference sequence). This CDR3 has 12 residues. V and J are TRBV30 and TRBJ1-2; D uncertain. The TCR comes from a man aged 25-45 years who received the YFV17D yellow fever vaccine. The specimen comprised PBMCs, sampled 15 days after the yellow fever booster vaccination. In DNA, the CDR3 is TGTGCCTGGAGTTGGCGAGTCTATGGCTACACCTTC. Translation gives CAWSWRVYGYTF.